This TCR beta chain came from a study of blood T cell repertoires in COVID-19. Overall study context: Samples came from the United States, Italy and Spain, spanning acute and convalescent COVID-19. T cells, B-cell-depleted T cells, or PBMCs supplied cDNA or gDNA.

In germline, CDR1 is MNHEY, CDR2 SVGAGI. With 6 bases removed from V and 6 bases from J, the gap between germline ends came to 18 bases. This CDR3 has 15 residues. In the authors' workflow: It was from reference gene primer amplification that nucleated cell counts were estimated. The protocol was immunoSEQ multiplex PCR, while the TCRdb copy is restricted to in-frame clones and leaves out a portion. Clone size and V and J calls were adopted from that table, with D and trimming inferred from the DNA. The data show 150,000 to 180,000 clones, around 82% seen once. Sequencing was carried out using peripheral blood. This TCR was recovered from a man between 60 and 75 years old with COVID-19, enrolled during active disease. The rearrangement joins TRBV6-5 to TRBJ2-1, with D possibly matching TRBD2 (6 bases). The CDR3 DNA follows: TGTGCCAGCAGGGAGGGTGGGGCCCCTTTCAATGAGCAGTTCTTC. It translates to CASREGGAPFNEQFF.